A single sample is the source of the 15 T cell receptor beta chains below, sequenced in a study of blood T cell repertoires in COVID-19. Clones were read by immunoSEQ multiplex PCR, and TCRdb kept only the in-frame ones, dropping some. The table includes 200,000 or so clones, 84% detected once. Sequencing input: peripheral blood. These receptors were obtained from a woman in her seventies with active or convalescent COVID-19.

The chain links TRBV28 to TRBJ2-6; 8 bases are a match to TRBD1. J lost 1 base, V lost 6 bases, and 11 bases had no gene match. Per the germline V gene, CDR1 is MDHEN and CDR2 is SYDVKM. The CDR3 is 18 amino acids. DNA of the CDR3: TGTGCCAGCAGCTGGCCGGGACAGGCCGCGTCTGGGGCCAACGTCCTGACTTTC. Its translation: CASSWPGQAASGANVLTF. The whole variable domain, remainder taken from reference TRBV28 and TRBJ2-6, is DVKVTQSSRYLVKRTGEKVFLECVQDMDHENMFWYRQDPGLGLRLIYFSYDVKMKEKGDIPEGYSVSREKKERFSLILESASTNQTSMYLCASSWPGQAASGANVLTFGAGSRLTVL.

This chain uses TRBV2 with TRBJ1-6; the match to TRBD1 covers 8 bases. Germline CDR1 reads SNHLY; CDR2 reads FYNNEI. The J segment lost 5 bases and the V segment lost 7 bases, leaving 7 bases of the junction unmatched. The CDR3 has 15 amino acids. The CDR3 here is CASMRDRLNNSPLHF. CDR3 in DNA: TGTGCCAGCATGCGGGACAGGCTGAATAATTCACCCCTCCACTTT.

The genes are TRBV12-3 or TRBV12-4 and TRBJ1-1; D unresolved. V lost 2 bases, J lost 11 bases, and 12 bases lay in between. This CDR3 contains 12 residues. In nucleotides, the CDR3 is TGTGCCAGCAGTTTAACGGGTTTTGGGGCTTTCTTT. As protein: CASSLTGFGAFF.

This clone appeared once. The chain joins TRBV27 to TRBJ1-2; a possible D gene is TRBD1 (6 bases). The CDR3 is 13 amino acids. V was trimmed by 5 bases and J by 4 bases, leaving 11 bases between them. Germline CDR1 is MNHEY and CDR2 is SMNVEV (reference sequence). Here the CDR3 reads CASSRTARYGYTF. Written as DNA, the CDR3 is TGTGCCAGCAGTCGGACAGCGCGCTATGGCTACACCTTC.

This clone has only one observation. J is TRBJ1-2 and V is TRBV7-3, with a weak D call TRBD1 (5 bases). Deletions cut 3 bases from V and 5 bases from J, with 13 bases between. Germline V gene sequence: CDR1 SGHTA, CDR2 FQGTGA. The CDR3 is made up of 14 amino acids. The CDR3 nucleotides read TGTGCCAGCAGCTTGAGCAGGGTAAGGTATGGCTACACCTTC. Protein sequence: CASSLSRVRYGYTF.

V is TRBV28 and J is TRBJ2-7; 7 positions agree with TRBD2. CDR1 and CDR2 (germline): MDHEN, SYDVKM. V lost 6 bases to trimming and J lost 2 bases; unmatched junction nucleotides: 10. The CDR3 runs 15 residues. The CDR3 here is CASSKVGLPTYEQYF. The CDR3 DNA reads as TGTGCCAGCAGCAAGGTGGGACTACCTACCTACGAGCAGTACTTC. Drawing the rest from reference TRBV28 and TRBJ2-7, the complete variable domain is DVKVTQSSRYLVKRTGEKVFLECVQDMDHENMFWYRQDPGLGLRLIYFSYDVKMKEKGDIPEGYSVSREKKERFSLILESASTNQTSMYLCASSKVGLPTYEQYFGPGTRLTVT.

The CDR3 spells CASSFGQAFSRDEQYF. In DNA form, the CDR3 reads TGTGCCAGCAGCTTTGGACAGGCGTTCTCTCGGGACGAGCAGTACTTC. V usage is TRBV7-4 and J usage is TRBJ2-7, with 7 bases fitting TRBD1. J was trimmed by 5 bases and V by 3 bases; bases with no gene match: 13. CDR1 is SGHVT, CDR2 SQSDAQ, per germline. The CDR3 is 16 amino acids.

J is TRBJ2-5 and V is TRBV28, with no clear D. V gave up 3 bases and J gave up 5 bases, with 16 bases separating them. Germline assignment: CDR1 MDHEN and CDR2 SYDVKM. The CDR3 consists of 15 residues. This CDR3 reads CASSLSGATLETQYF. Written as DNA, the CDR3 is TGTGCCAGCAGTTTGAGTGGAGCAACATTGGAGACCCAGTACTTC.

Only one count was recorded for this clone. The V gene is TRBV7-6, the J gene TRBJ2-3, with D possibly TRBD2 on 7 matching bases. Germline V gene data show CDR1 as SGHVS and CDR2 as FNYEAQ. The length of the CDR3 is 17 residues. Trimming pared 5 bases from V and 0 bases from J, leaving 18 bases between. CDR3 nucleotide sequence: TGTGCCAGCAGCCCCAACGGGGGGCGGCGAAGCACAGATACGCAGTATTTT. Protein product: CASSPNGGRRSTDTQYF.

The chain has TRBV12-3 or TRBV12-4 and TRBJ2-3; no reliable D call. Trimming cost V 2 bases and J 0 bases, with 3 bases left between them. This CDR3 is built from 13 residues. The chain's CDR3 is CASSLTSTDTQYF. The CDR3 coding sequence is TGTGCCAGCAGTTTAACTAGCACAGATACGCAGTATTTT.

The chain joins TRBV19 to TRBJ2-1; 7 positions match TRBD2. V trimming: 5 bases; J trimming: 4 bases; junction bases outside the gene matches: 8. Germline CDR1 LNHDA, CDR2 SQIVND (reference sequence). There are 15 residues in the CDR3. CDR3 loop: CASSPGRSRYNEQFF. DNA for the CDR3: TGTGCCAGTAGTCCCGGGAGGAGCAGATACAATGAGCAGTTCTTC.

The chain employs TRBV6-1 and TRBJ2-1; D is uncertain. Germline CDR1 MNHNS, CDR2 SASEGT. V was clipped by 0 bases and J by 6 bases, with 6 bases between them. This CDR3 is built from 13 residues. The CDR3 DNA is TGTGCCAGCAGTGAAGCGCATAGCAATGAGCAGTTCTTC. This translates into CASSEAHSNEQFF.

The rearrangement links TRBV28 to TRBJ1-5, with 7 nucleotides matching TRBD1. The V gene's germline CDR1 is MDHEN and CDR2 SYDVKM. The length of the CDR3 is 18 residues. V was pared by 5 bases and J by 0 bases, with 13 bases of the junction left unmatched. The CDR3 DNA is TGTGCCAGCAGTGCCCTCAGGGGGATACAAAATAGCAATCAGCCCCAGCATTTT. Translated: CASSALRGIQNSNQPQHF.

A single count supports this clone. The CDR3 is CASSTPNSPQSTGELFF. In DNA form, the CDR3 reads TGTGCCAGTAGTACCCCCAACAGCCCCCAAAGCACCGGGGAGCTGTTTTTT. The chain combines TRBV19 with TRBJ2-2; D is ambiguous. Trimming removed 4 bases from V and 4 bases from J, with 19 bases in between. Looked up from germline, CDR1 is LNHDA and CDR2 is SQIVND (reference sequence). This CDR3 comprises 17 residues.

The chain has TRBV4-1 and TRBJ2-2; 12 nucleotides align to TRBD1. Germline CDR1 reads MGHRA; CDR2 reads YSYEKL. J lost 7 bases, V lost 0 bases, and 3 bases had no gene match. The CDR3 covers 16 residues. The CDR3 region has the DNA TGCGCCAGCAGCCAAGAGGGGACAGGGGGCCACGGGGAGCTGTTTTTT. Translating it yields CASSQEGTGGHGELFF.